The clone carrying this T cell receptor (beta chain) was seen a handful of times. What it recognizes is unknown. The data derive from a study of lymphopenia after photon versus proton radiotherapy. Whole-study findings and limits: In patients who died, overall survival fell as post-nadir TCR diversity dropped more.

The table came from immunoSEQ multiplex PCR; TCRdb's copy has only in-frame clones and leaves some out. The sample lists over 15,000 clones; about 93% were seen once. V was shortened by 9 bases and J by 2 bases, with 12 bases between the two germline ends. Germline CDR1 reads SNHLY; CDR2 reads FYNNEI. The CDR3 is 13 amino acids. The chain couples TRBV2 to TRBJ2-3; D unclear. The sequence came from a man between 60 and 75 years old with pancreatic cancer. The input for sequencing was peripheral blood, taken from a patient treated with photon-based radiotherapy. The CDR3 loop is CASGRPFTDTQYF. The DNA for the CDR3 is TGTGCCAGTGGGCGGCCTTTCACAGATACGCAGTATTTT.